A single sample is the source of the 6 T cell receptor beta chains below, sequenced in a study of blood T cell repertoires in COVID-19. Data came from immunoSEQ multiplex PCR; TCRdb stores just in-frame clones and leaves some out. The sample yields roughly 80,000 clones, about 86% seen once. Specimen: peripheral blood. The receptors come from a woman older than 75 with acute or convalescent COVID-19.

This clone is a singleton in its sample. The chain carries TRBV7-2 and TRBJ2-7; 10 bases align to TRBD1. The ends lost 3 bases at V and 5 bases at J; junction bases unmatched: 4. Germline CDR1 and CDR2: SGHTA and FQGNSA. The CDR3 covers 14 residues. CDR3 protein: CASSLRDRGDEQYF. The CDR3 nucleotides read TGTGCCAGCAGCTTGCGGGACAGGGGAGACGAGCAGTACTTC.

This chain connects TRBV18 to TRBJ1-1, with no clear D. The germline V and J ends were trimmed by 0 bases and 4 bases, with 12 bases remaining between them. CDR1 and CDR2 from the germline V gene are KGHSH and LQKENI. The CDR3 runs 15 residues. Here the CDR3 DNA reads TGTGCCAGCTCACCACCGTTGACGTACAGCACTGAAGCTTTCTTT. Encoded protein: CASSPPLTYSTEAFF.

The chain links TRBV4-1 to TRBJ2-1; TRBD2 matches at 8 bases. The junction had 8 bases not matched to a gene; V was cut back by 0 bases and J by 7 bases. Germline V lookup: CDR1 MGHRA, CDR2 YSYEKL. The CDR3 is 16 residues long. CDR3 amino acids: CASSQDHSGNENEQFF. In nucleotides, the CDR3 is TGCGCCAGCAGCCAAGATCATAGCGGGAATGAGAATGAGCAGTTCTTC.

This rearrangement joins TRBV7-2 to TRBJ2-1, with D perhaps TRBD2 (6 bases). Germline V gene data show CDR1 as SGHTA and CDR2 as FQGNSA. This CDR3 spans 15 amino acids. V lost 2 bases to trimming and J lost 6 bases, with 14 bases between them. CDR3 nucleotide sequence: TGTGCCAGCAGCTTATCGGCGGGGACCTTCAATGAGCAGTTCTTC. It codes for CASSLSAGTFNEQFF. Drawing the rest from reference TRBV7-2 and TRBJ2-1, the complete variable domain is GAGVSQSPSNKVTEKGKDVELRCDPISGHTALYWYRQSLGQGLEFLIYFQGNSAPDKSGLPSDRFSAERTGGSVSTLTIQRTQQEDSAVYLCASSLSAGTFNEQFFGPGTRLTVL.

V usage is TRBV12-3 or TRBV12-4 and J usage is TRBJ2-3, with D perhaps TRBD2 (5 bases). This CDR3 has 13 residues. Trimming removed 8 bases at V and 3 bases at J, with 12 bases between. CDR3 coding DNA: TGTGCCAGCGGAACATGGGAGACAGATACGCAGTATTTT. Translating gives CASGTWETDTQYF.

V is TRBV13 and J is TRBJ1-3, with a weak D call TRBD1 (6 bases). The CDR3 contains 17 residues. The ends were cut back, 4 bases at V and 0 bases at J, with 16 bases in the middle. CDR1 and CDR2 (germline): PRHDT, FYEKMQ (reference sequence). The CDR3 loop is CASSSTRDNFSGNTIYF. CDR3 coding DNA: TGTGCCAGCAGCTCGACCCGGGACAACTTCTCTGGAAACACCATATATTTT.